This paragraph reports one TCR beta chain. Antigen unknown. CDR3 length: 13 residues. The V and J ends lost 3 bases and 7 bases respectively, with 7 bases between them. The data were taken from a study of cytomegalovirus exposure and HLA in healthy donors. Whole-study findings and limits: CMV antigen specificity of a few CMV-associated chains was confirmed in vitro.

Method: immunoSEQ multiplex PCR; TCRdb's copy keeps in-frame clones and lacks some. The sample includes some 130,000 clones, approximately 91% of them seen just once. The donors formed part of the approximately 120-subject validation cohort, distinct from the approximately 670-subject first cohort. The sample comprised PBMCs. The rearrangement uses TRBV23-1 and TRBJ1-6; D unresolved. TRBV23-1 carries the ORF label, with uncertain function. This TCR was sampled from a man in his thirties or forties in good health and CMV-seronegative. In nucleotides, the CDR3 is TGCGCCAGCAGTCACCTCCCCAATTCACCCCTCCACTTT. Amino acids: CASSHLPNSPLHF.